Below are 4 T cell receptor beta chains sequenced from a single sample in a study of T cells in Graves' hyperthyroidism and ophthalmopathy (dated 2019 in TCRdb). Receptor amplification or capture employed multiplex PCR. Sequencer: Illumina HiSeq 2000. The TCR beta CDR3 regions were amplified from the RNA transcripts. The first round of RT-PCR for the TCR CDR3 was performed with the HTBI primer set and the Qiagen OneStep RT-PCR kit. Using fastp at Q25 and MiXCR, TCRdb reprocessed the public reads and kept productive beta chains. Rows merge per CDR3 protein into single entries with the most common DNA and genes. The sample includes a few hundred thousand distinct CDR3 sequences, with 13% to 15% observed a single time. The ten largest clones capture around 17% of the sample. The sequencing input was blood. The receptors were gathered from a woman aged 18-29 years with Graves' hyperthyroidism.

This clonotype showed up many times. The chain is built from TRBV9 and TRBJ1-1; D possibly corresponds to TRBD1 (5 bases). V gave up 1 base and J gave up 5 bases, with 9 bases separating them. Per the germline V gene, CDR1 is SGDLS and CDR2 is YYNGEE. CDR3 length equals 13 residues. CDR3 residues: CASSVTGGTEAFF. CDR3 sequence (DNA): TGTGCCAGCAGCGTAACCGGGGGAACTGAAGCTTTCTTT.

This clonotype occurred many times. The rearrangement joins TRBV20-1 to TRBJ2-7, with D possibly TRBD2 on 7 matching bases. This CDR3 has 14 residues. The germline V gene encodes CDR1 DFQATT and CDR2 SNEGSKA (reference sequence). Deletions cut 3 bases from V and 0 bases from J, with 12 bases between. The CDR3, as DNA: TGCAGTGCTAGTGGTGGGGGGGCCTCCTACGAGCAGTACGTC. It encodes CSASGGGASYEQYV.

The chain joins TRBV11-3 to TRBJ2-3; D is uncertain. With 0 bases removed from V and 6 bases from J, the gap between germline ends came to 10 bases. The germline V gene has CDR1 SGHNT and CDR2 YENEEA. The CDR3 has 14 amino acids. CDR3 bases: TGTGCCAGCAGCTTAGAAGGGATAGCCGATACGCAGTATTTT. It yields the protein CASSLEGIADTQYF.

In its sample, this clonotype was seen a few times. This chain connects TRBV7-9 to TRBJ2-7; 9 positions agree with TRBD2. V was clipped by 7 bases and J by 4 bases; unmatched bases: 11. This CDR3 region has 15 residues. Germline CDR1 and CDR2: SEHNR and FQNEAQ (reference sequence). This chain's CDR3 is CASIPPSGIPYEQYF. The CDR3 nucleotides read TGTGCCAGCATCCCCCCTAGCGGGATCCCGTACGAGCAGTACTTC.